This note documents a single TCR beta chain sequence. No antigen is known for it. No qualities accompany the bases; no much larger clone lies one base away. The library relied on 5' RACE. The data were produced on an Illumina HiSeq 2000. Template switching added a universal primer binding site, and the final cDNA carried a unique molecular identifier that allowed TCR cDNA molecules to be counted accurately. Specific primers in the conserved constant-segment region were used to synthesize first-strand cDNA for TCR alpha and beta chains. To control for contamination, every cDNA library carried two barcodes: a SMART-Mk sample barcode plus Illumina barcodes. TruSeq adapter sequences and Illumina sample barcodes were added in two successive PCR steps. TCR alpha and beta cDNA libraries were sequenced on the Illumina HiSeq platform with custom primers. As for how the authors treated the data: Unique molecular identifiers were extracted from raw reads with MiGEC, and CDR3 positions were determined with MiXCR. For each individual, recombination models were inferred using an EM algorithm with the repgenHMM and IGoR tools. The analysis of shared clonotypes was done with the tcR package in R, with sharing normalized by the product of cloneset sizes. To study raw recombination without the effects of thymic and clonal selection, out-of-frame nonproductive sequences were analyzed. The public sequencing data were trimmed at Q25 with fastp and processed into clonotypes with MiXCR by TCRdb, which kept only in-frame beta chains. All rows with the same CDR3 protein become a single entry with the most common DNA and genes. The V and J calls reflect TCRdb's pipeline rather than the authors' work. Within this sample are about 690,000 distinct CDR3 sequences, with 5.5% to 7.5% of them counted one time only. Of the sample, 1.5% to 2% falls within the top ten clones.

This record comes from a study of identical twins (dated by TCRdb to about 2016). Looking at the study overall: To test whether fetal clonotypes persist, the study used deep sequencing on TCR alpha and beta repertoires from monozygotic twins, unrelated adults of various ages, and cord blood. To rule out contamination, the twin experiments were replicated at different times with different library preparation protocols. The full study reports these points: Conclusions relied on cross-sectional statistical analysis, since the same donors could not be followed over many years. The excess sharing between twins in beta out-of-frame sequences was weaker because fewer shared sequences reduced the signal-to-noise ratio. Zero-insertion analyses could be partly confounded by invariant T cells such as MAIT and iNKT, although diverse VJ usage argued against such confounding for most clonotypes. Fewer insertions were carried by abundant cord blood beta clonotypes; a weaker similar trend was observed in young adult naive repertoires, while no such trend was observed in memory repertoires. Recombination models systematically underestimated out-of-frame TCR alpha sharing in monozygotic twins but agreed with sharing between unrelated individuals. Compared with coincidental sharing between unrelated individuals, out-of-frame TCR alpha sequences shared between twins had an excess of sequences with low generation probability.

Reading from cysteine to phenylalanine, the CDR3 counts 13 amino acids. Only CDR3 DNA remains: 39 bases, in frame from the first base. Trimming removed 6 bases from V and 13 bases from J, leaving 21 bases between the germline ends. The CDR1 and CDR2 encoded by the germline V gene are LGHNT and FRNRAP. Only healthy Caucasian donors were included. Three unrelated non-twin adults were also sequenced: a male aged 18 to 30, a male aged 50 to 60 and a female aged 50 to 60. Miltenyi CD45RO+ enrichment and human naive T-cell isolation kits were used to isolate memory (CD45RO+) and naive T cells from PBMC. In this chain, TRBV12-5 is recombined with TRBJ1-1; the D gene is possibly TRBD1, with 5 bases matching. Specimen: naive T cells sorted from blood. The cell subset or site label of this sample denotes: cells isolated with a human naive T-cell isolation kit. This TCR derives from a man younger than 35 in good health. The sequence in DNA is TGTGCTAGTGGCCTACGACCGGGTGGGGCCGTTTTCTTT. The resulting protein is CASGLRPGGAVFF.